This entry concerns a single TCR beta chain. Sequenced by immunoSEQ multiplex PCR; TCRdb stores in-frame clones only, minus some. Here the sample spans roughly 60,000 clones, more than 60% being singletons. The data are from a study of neoadjuvant anti-PD-1 for oral cavity cancer. Study context: Most patients had three to four biweekly doses of 3 mg/kg nivolumab before resection.

Between the trimmed V and J ends, which lost 4 bases and 4 bases, there was a span of 8 bases. Germline CDR1 is MNHNS and CDR2 is SASEGT. The CDR3 covers 14 residues. The TCR was taken from a person aged 35-80 years with oral cavity squamous cell carcinoma. This sequence joins TRBV6-1 and TRBJ1-6; a possible D gene is TRBD1 (5 bases). Sequencing used PBMCs, obtained before nivolumab (anti-PD-1) treatment. In nucleotides, the CDR3 is TGTGCCAGCAGTGCGGGACCGTATAATTCACCCCTCCACTTT. Encoded protein: CASSAGPYNSPLHF.